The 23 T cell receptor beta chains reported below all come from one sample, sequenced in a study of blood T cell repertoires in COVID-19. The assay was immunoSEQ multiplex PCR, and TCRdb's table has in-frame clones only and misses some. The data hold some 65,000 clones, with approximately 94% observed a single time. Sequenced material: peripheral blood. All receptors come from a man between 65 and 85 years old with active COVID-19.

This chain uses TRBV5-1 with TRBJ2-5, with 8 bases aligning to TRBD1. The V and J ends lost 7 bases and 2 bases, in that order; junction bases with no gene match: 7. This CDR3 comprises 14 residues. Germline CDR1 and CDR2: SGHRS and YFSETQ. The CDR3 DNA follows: TGCGCCAGCGGCCTGACAGGGGCGCAAGAGACCCAGTACTTC. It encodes CASGLTGAQETQYF.

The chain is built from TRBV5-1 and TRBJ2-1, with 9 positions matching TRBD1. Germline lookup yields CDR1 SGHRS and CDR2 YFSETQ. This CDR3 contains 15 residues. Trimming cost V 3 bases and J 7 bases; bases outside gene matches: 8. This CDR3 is CASSSPGQGMNEQFF. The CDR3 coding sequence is TGCGCCAGCAGCTCCCCGGGACAGGGCATGAATGAGCAGTTCTTC.

CDR3 sequence: CASRGGRDQPQHF. In nucleotides, the CDR3 is TGCGCCAGCAGGGGTGGGAGGGATCAGCCCCAGCATTTT. This chain links TRBV10-1 with TRBJ1-5; D not resolved. V lost 6 bases and J 5 bases, leaving 11 bases between the germline ends. The CDR3 runs to 13 residues. Germline V gene data show CDR1 as WNHNN and CDR2 as SYGVQD (reference sequence).

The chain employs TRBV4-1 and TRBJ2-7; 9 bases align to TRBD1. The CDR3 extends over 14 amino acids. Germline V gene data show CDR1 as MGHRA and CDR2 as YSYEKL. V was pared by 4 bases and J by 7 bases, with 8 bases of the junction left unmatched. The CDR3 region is CASSLRDRAGEQYV. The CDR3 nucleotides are TGCGCCAGCAGCCTCCGGGACAGGGCGGGGGAGCAGTACGTC.

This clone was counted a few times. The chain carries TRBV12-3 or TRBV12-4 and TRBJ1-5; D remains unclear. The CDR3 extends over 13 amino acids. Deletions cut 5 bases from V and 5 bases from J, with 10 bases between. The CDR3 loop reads CASSKAADQPQHF. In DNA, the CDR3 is TGTGCCAGCAGTAAGGCGGCCGATCAGCCCCAGCATTTT.

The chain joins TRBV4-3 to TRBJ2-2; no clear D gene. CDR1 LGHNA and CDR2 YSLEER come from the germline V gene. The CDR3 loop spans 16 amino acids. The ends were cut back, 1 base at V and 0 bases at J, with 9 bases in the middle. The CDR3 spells CASSQGYSPNTGELFF. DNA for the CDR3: TGCGCCAGCAGCCAAGGATACTCCCCGAACACCGGGGAGCTGTTTTTT.

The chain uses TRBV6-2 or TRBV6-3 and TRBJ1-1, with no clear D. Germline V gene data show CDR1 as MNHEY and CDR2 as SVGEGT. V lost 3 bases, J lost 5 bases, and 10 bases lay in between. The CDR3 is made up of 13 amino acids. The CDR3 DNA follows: TGTGCCAGCAGTTATTCCGGGAGGACTGAAGCTTTCTTT. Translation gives CASSYSGRTEAFF.

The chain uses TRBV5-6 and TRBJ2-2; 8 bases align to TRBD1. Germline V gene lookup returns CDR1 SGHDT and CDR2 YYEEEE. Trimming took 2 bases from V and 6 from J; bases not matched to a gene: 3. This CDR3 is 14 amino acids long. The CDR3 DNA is TGTGCCAGCAGCTTACGGGACAGGTCCGGGGAGCTGTTTTTT. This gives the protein CASSLRDRSGELFF.

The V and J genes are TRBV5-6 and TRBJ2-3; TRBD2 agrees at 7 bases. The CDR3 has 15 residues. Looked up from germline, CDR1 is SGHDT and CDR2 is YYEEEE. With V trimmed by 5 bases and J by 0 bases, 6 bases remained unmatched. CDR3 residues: CASSRRGISTDTQYF. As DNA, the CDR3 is TGTGCCAGCAGTAGGCGGGGGATCAGCACAGATACGCAGTATTTT. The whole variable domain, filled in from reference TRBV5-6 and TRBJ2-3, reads DAGVTQSPTHLIKTRGQQVTLRCSPKSGHDTVSWYQQALGQGPQFIFQYYEEEERQRGNFPDRFSGHQFPNYSSELNVNALLLGDSALYLCASSRRGISTDTQYFGPGTRLTVL.

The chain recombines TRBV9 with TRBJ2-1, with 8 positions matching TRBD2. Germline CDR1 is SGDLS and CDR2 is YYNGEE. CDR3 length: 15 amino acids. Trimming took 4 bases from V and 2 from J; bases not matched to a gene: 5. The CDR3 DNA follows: TGTGCCAGCAGCCCCCGACTAGCGACCTACAATGAGCAGTTCTTC. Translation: CASSPRLATYNEQFF.

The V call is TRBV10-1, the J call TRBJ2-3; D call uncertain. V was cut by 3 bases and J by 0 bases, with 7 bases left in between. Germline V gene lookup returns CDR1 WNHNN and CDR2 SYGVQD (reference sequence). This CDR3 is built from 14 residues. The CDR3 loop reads CASSEATSTDTQYF. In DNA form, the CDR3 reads TGCGCCAGCAGTGAAGCGACTAGCACAGATACGCAGTATTTT.

The CDR3 is CASSTRTVGRPYEQYF. The CDR3 nucleotides read TGTGCCAGCAGCACTAGGACAGTAGGGAGACCTTACGAGCAGTACTTC. The rearrangement uses TRBV9 and TRBJ2-7; maybe TRBD1 (6 bases). CDR1 is SGDLS and CDR2 is YYNGEE in the germline V gene. V was cut by 4 bases and J by 4 bases, with 21 bases left in between. CDR3 length: 16 residues.

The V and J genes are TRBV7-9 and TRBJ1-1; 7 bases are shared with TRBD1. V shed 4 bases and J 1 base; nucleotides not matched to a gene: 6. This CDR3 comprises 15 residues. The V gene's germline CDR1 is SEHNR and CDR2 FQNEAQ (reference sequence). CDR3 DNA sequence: TGTGCCAGCAGCTCCCAGGGGGGAAAGAACACTGAAGCTTTCTTT. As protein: CASSSQGGKNTEAFF.

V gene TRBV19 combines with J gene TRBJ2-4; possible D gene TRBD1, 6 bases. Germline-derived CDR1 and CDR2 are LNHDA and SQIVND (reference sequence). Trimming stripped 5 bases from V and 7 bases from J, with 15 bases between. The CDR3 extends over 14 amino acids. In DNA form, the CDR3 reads TGTGCCAGTAGTCGGACAGAACCGAGGAACATTCAGTACTTC. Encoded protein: CASSRTEPRNIQYF.

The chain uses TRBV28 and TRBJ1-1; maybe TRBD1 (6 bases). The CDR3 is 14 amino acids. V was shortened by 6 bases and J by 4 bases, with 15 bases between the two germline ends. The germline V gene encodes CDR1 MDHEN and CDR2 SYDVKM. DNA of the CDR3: TGTGCCAGCAGCTCTGGACAGTGGAGCACTGAAGCTTTCTTT. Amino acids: CASSSGQWSTEAFF.

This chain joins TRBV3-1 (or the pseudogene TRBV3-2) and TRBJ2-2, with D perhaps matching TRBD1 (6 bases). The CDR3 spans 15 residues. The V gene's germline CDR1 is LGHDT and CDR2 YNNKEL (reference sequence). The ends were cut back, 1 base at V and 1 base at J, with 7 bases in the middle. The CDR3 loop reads CASSQGGGNTGELFF. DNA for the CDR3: TGTGCCAGCAGCCAAGGAGGGGGGAACACCGGGGAGCTGTTTTTT.

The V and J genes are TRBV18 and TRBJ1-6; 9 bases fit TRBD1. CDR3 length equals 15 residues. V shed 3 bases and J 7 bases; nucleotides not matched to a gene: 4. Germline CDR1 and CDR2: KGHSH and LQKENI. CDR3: CASSPGTGLNSPLHF. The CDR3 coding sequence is TGTGCCAGCTCACCCGGGACAGGGCTAAATTCACCCCTCCACTTT.

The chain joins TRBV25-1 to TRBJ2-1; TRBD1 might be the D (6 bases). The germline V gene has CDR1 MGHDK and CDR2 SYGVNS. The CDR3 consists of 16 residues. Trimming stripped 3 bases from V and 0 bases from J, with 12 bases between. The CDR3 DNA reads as TGTGCCAGCAGTGAGGCAGGGGTACGCTCCTACAATGAGCAGTTCTTC. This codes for CASSEAGVRSYNEQFF.

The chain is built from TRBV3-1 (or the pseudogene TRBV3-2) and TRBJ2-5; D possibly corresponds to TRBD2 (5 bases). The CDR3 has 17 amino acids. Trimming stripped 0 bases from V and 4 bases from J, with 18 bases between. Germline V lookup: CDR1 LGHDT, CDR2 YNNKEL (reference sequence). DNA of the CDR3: TGTGCCAGCAGCCAAGATATAGCCCTACGGGGAACAGAGACCCAGTACTTC. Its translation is CASSQDIALRGTETQYF.

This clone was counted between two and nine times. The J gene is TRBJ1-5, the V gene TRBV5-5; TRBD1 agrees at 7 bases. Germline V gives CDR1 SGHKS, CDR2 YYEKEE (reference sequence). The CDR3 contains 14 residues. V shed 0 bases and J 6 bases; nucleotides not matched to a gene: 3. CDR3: CASSLEGGPQPQHF. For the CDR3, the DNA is TGTGCCAGCAGCTTGGAAGGGGGCCCTCAGCCCCAGCATTTT.

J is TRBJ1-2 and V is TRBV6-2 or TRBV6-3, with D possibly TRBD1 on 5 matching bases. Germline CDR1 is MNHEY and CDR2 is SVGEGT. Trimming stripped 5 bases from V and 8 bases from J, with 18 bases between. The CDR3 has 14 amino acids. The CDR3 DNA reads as TGTGCCAGCAGTCCGGACACGAATCCGTTGGGCTACACCTTC. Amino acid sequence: CASSPDTNPLGYTF.

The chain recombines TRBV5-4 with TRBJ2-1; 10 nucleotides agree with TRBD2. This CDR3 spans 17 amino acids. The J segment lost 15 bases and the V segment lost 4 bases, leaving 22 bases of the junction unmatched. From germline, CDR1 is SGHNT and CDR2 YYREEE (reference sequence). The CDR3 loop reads CASSPRPGASGGEVPFF. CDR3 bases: TGTGCCAGCAGCCCCCGCCCGGGGGCGAGCGGGGGGGAGGTTCCGTTCTTC.

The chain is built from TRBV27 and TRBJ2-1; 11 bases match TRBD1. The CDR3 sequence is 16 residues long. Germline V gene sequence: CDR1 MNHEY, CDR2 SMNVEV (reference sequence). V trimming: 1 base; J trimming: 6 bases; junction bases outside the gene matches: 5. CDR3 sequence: CASSLFLGTGGNEQFF. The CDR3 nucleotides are TGTGCCAGCAGTTTATTTTTAGGGACAGGGGGCAATGAGCAGTTCTTC.